Listed below are T cell receptor beta chains from one sample, sequenced in a study of blood T cell repertoires in COVID-19. Libraries were prepared by immunoSEQ multiplex PCR; TCRdb keeps only in-frame clonotypes and omits some of them. This sample carries about 90,000 clones, approximately 80% of them seen once, and the ten largest clones take 10%. The source material was peripheral blood. The receptors shown here come from a woman between 70 and 85 years old with acute or convalescent COVID-19. Both conserved end residues are part of each CDR3. The order of the fields is V gene, clone size, CDR3 protein. Part of the rows lack a size; the others show once, few, many or a class for expanded clones.

V gene: TRBV15; clone size: .; CDR3 protein: CATSREGQGNSPLHF
V gene: TRBV6-1; clone size: once; CDR3 protein: CASSERYEQYF
V gene: TRBV7-8; clone size: .; CDR3 protein: CASSPRGSGNTIYF
V gene: TRBV6-6; clone size: .; CDR3 protein: CASGAVNTEAFF
V gene: TRBV10-3; clone size: once; CDR3 protein: CAISETPSGDSYNEQFF
V gene: TRBV6-1; clone size: .; CDR3 protein: CASSDPGGFQPQHF
V gene: TRBV6-5; clone size: many; CDR3 protein: CASSTGTGTSPLHF
V gene: TRBV19; clone size: medium-sized; CDR3 protein: CASNRGFKNTEAFF
V gene: TRBV3-1/TRBV3-2; clone size: .; CDR3 protein: CASSFMTGNTEAFF
V gene: TRBV7-9; clone size: .; CDR3 protein: CASSVRQNTEAFF
V gene: TRBV7-2; clone size: .; CDR3 protein: CASSFLGLAGVNTGELFF
V gene: TRBV3-1/TRBV3-2; clone size: .; CDR3 protein: CASSPNSGETDTQYF
V gene: TRBV6-2/TRBV6-3; clone size: once; CDR3 protein: CASSARDRSYSGANVLTF
V gene: TRBV27; clone size: many; CDR3 protein: CASSLSTGVNEKLFF
V gene: TRBV2; clone size: .; CDR3 protein: CASSFYSNQPQHF
V gene: TRBV6-1; clone size: .; CDR3 protein: CASSEEGAAAYEQYF
V gene: TRBV19; clone size: .; CDR3 protein: CASSIGDRRAEAFF
V gene: TRBV12-3/TRBV12-4; clone size: .; CDR3 protein: CASSLKKDMQYF
V gene: TRBV9; clone size: .; CDR3 protein: CASSVDPTGGNIQYF
V gene: TRBV5-1; clone size: .; CDR3 protein: CASGESGRYNEQFF
V gene: TRBV12-2; clone size: .; CDR3 protein: CASRADRVANTGELFF
V gene: TRBV30; clone size: .; CDR3 protein: CAWSPPGVSYEQYF
V gene: TRBV28; clone size: .; CDR3 protein: CASRNRFSAEEKLFF
V gene: TRBV12-3/TRBV12-4; clone size: .; CDR3 protein: CASSLQGNYGYTF
V gene: TRBV5-1; clone size: .; CDR3 protein: CASSLEGDSNEKLFF
V gene: TRBV3-1/TRBV3-2; clone size: once; CDR3 protein: CASSQEARGAIPETQYF
V gene: TRBV5-6; clone size: .; CDR3 protein: CASSRDSYYEQYF
V gene: TRBV20-1; clone size: .; CDR3 protein: CSARQGQGRHF
V gene: TRBV4-2; clone size: .; CDR3 protein: CASSRSSYNSPLHF
V gene: TRBV5-1; clone size: .; CDR3 protein: CASSTGGTEAFF
V gene: TRBV27; clone size: once; CDR3 protein: CASSLRSYNSPLHF
V gene: TRBV5-6; clone size: few; CDR3 protein: CASRALFRDTSYEQYF
V gene: TRBV2; clone size: .; CDR3 protein: CASSDRGDSPLHF
V gene: TRBV19; clone size: .; CDR3 protein: CASSQGQGRNTEAFF
V gene: TRBV6-5; clone size: .; CDR3 protein: CASSAQRGNTEAFF
V gene: TRBV3-1/TRBV3-2; clone size: .; CDR3 protein: CASSQQGLAGELFF
V gene: TRBV28; clone size: .; CDR3 protein: CASSFPGLAGETYEQYF
V gene: TRBV7-9; clone size: .; CDR3 protein: CASSLAPGDQPQHF
V gene: TRBV28; clone size: .; CDR3 protein: CASSSPGQGSYGYTF
V gene: TRBV2; clone size: .; CDR3 protein: CASGGDGYGYTF
V gene: TRBV2; clone size: once; CDR3 protein: CASMRGGSEQFF
V gene: TRBV20-1; clone size: .; CDR3 protein: CSASAPVAVSETQYF
V gene: TRBV4-3; clone size: .; CDR3 protein: CASSLRTGEGYEQYF
V gene: TRBV3-1/TRBV3-2; clone size: .; CDR3 protein: CASSQDQRGFNEQFF
V gene: TRBV28; clone size: .; CDR3 protein: CASTDRWDGYTF
V gene: TRBV10-3; clone size: few; CDR3 protein: CAISESNSRLAGMDEQFF
V gene: TRBV19; clone size: once; CDR3 protein: CASMRAGELFF
V gene: TRBV19; clone size: .; CDR3 protein: CASSVGTGIYEQYF
V gene: TRBV2; clone size: .; CDR3 protein: CASSPQGYNSPLHF
V gene: TRBV5-8; clone size: .; CDR3 protein: CASSSPILAPRYEQYF
V gene: TRBV6-1; clone size: .; CDR3 protein: CASSEVGQPKDGYTF
V gene: TRBV19; clone size: .; CDR3 protein: CASSTRTGDAFF
V gene: TRBV5-8; clone size: .; CDR3 protein: CASSSGQGGPTDTQYF